Listed here are 9 T cell receptor beta chains from one sample, sequenced in a study of OX40 agonist ivuxolimab in advanced cancers. The method was immunoSEQ multiplex PCR; TCRdb's version includes in-frame clones alone and lacks a portion of them. Of around 93,000 clones listed, just under 90% are singletons. Material: CD4+ or CD8+ T cells sorted from blood, obtained in a trial of the OX40 agonist ivuxolimab. These receptors all stem from an adult with an advanced solid tumor such as melanoma, head and neck, liver or kidney cancer.

This clone was counted only a few times. The chain has TRBV23-1 and TRBJ2-7, with a possible D match to TRBD1 (6 bases). TRBV23-1 is identified as an open reading frame with a role that is uncertain. CDR3 length equals 15 residues. The germline V and J ends were trimmed by 7 bases and 0 bases, with 16 bases remaining between them. CDR3 in amino acids: CASTIQDSSSYEQYF. The CDR3 bases are TGCGCCAGCACTATACAGGACAGTAGCTCCTACGAGCAGTACTTC.

This sequence joins TRBV21-1 and TRBJ1-5; the table's D call, TRBD1, has no DNA check behind it. TRBV21-1 is noted as a pseudogene. The CDR3 spans 16 residues. The CDR3 reads CASSKKGRESNQPQHF. In DNA, the CDR3 is TGTGCCAGCAGCAAAAAGGGCAGGGAAAGCAATCAGCCCCAGCATTTT.

V is TRBV18 and J is TRBJ2-1; TRBD2 aligns across 11 bases. CDR3 length equals 18 residues. Trimming took 5 bases from V and 5 from J; bases not matched to a gene: 14. Germline lookup yields CDR1 KGHSH and CDR2 LQKENI. Here the CDR3 DNA reads TGTGCCAGCTCAACTAGGGGTACTAGCGGGAGTTCCAACAATGAGCAGTTCTTC. Residues: CASSTRGTSGSSNNEQFF.

The table lists this clone with a few counts. This chain uses TRBV7-8 with TRBJ2-1; 9 nucleotides line up with TRBD2. This CDR3 region has 15 residues. The ends lost 3 bases at V and 0 bases at J; junction bases unmatched: 0. Per the germline V gene, CDR1 is SGHVS and CDR2 is FQNEAQ. The CDR3 nucleotides are TGTGCCAGCAGCTTTAGCGGGGGCTCCTACAATGAGCAGTTCTTC. Translation gives CASSFSGGSYNEQFF.

The chain joins TRBV5-5 to TRBJ2-7; 7 nucleotides match TRBD1. Germline CDR1 and CDR2: SGHKS and YYEKEE (reference sequence). V dropped 1 base and J dropped 4; count of bases not matched to a gene: 5. There are 14 residues in the CDR3. CDR3 residues: CASSLQDRLYEQYF. In DNA, the CDR3 is TGTGCCAGCAGCTTGCAGGACAGGCTATACGAGCAGTACTTC.

V is TRBV7-9 and J is TRBJ2-1, with TRBD2 matching over 15 bases. This CDR3 spans 17 amino acids. From germline, CDR1 is SEHNR and CDR2 FQNEAQ (reference sequence). V gave up 5 bases and J gave up 8 bases; unmatched junction bases: 10. The CDR3 is CASSLRTSGGALHEQFF. The DNA of the CDR3 is TGTGCCAGCAGCCTAAGGACTAGCGGGGGGGCCCTCCATGAGCAGTTCTTC. The full variable domain, with the rest looked up from reference TRBV7-9 and TRBJ2-1, is DTGVSQNPRHKITKRGQNVTFRCDPISEHNRLYWYRQTLGQGPEFLTYFQNEAQLEKSRLLSDRFSAERPKGSFSTLEIQRTEQGDSAMYLCASSLRTSGGALHEQFFGPGTRLTVL.

This sequence joins TRBV5-1 and TRBJ2-2, with 9 positions matching TRBD1. This CDR3 contains 15 residues. Per germline, CDR1 SGHRS and CDR2 YFSETQ. The junction had 4 bases not matched to a gene; V was cut back by 5 bases and J by 2 bases. CDR3 nucleotides: TGCGCCAGCAGAATGACAGGGGGAAACACCGGGGAGCTGTTTTTT. It encodes CASRMTGGNTGELFF.

The chain uses TRBV19 and TRBJ2-2, with TRBD1 matching over 8 bases. The trim removed 1 base at V and 6 bases at J, leaving 7 bases unmatched. CDR3 length equals 16 residues. The germline V gene encodes CDR1 LNHDA and CDR2 SQIVND (reference sequence). The CDR3 region is CASSIAAGGIAGELFF. DNA for the CDR3: TGTGCCAGTAGTATAGCTGCAGGGGGCATCGCCGGGGAGCTGTTTTTT.

The J gene is TRBJ2-4, the V gene TRBV18; D is possibly TRBD1 (6 bases). Germline CDR1 and CDR2: KGHSH and LQKENI. Between the trimmed V and J ends, which lost 3 bases and 10 bases, there was a span of 16 bases. The CDR3 runs 14 residues. CDR3 in DNA: TGTGCCAGCTCACCTGCGGACAGTGGAAAGATTCAGTACTTC. This encodes CASSPADSGKIQYF.